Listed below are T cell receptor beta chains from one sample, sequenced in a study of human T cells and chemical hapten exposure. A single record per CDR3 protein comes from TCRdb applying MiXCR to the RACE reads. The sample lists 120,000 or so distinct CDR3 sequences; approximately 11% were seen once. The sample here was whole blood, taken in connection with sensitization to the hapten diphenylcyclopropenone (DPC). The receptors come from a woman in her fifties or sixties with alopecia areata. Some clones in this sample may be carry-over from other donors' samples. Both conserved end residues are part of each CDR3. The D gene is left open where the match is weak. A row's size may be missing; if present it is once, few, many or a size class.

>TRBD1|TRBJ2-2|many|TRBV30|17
CAWSREDRGLYTGELFF
TGTGCCTGGAGCCGAGAAGACAGGGGGCTTTACACCGGGGAGCTGTTTTTT
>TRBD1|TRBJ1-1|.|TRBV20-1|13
CSAGTGVNTEAFF
TGCAGTGCTGGAACAGGGGTGAACACTGAAGCTTTCTTT
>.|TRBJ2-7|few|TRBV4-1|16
CASSLSLPGSGNEQYF
TGCGCCAGCAGCCTTAGCTTGCCCGGCAGCGGAAACGAGCAGTACTTC
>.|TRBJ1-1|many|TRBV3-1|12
CASSPARNEAFF
TGTGCCAGCAGCCCGGCGAGGAATGAAGCTTTCTTT
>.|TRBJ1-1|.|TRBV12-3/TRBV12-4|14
CASSLGSGEGEAFF
TGTGCCAGCAGTTTAGGGTCAGGGGAGGGTGAAGCTTTCTTT
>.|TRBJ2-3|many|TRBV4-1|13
CASSQAGADTQYF
TGCGCCAGCAGCCAAGCCGGGGCAGATACGCAGTATTTT
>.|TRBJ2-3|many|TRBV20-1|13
CSARETFTDTQYF
TGCAGTGCTAGAGAAACCTTCACAGATACGCAGTATTTT
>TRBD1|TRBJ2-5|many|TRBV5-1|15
CASSSGTGDLETQYF
TGCGCCAGCAGCTCCGGGACAGGGGACTTGGAGACCCAGTACTTC
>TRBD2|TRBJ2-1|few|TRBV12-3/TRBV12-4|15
CASGTSGSPYNEQFF
TGTGCCAGCGGGACTAGCGGGAGTCCCTACAATGAGCAGTTCTTC
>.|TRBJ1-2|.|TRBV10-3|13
CATADVIGTRYTF
TGTGCCACCGCCGATGTCATAGGGACCCGCTACACCTTC
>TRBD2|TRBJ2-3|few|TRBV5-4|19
CASSLPFSGGGTSTDTQYF
TGTGCCAGCAGCTTGCCCTTCAGCGGGGGGGGGACTAGCACAGATACGCAGTATTTT
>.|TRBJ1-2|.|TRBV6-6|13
CASSTEVSYGYTF
TGTGCCAGCAGTACGGAGGTTTCCTATGGCTACACCTTC
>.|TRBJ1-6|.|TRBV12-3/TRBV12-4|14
CASTPDGYNSPLHF
TGTGCCAGCACCCCGGACGGGTACAATTCACCCCTCCACTTT
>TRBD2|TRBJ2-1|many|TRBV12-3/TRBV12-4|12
CASSPLAGGQFF
TGTGCCAGCAGTCCTCTAGCGGGAGGCCAGTTCTTC
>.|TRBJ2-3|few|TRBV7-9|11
CASREKDTQYF
TGTGCCAGCCGGGAAAAAGATACGCAGTATTTT
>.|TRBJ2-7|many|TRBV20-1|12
CSAVGDSYEQYF
TGCAGTGCGGTCGGGGACTCCTACGAGCAGTACTTC
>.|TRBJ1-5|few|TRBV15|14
CATSRDRDIQPQHF
TGTGCCACCAGCAGAGATCGGGATATTCAGCCCCAGCATTTT
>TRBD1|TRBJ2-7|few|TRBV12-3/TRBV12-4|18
CASSSRGGQGHSSYEQYF
TGTGCCAGCAGTTCCCGAGGGGGACAGGGGCACTCCTCCTACGAGCAGTACTTC
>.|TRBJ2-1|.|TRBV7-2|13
CASSLTRRDEQFF
TGTGCCAGCAGCTTAACGAGGCGGGATGAGCAGTTCTTC
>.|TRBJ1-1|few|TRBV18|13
CASSPTAGTEAFF
TGTGCCAGCTCACCGACGGCCGGCACTGAAGCTTTCTTT
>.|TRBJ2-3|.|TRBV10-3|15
CATRSPLISGDTQYF
TGTGCGACCCGTTCCCCCCTCATCTCGGGGGATACGCAGTATTTT
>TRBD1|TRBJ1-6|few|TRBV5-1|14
CASSSGTGGSPLHF
TGCGCCAGCAGCTCCGGGACAGGGGGTTCACCCCTCCACTTT
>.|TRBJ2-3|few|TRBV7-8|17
CASSLRGAGYSTDTQYF
TGTGCCAGCAGCTTAAGGGGCGCGGGGTACAGCACAGATACGCAGTATTTT
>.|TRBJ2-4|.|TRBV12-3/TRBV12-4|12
CASSLGANIQYF
TGTGCCAGCAGTTTAGGGGCCAACATTCAGTACTTC
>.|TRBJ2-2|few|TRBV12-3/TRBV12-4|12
CASSFPTGELFF
TGTGCCAGCAGTTTCCCCACCGGGGAGCTGTTTTTT
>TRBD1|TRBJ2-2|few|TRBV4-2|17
CASSQDLGTGLTGELFF
TGTGCCAGCAGCCAAGATTTAGGGACAGGGCTCACCGGGGAGCTGTTTTTT
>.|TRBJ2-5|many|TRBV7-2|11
CASSPLGTQYF
TGTGCCAGCAGCCCCTTGGGGACCCAGTACTTC
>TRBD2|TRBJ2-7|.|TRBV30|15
CAWTIGTSGTDEQYF
TGTGCCTGGACCATAGGGACTAGCGGGACGGACGAGCAGTACTTC
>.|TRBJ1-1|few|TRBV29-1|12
CSVEEVNTEAFF
TGCAGCGTTGAGGAGGTGAACACTGAAGCTTTCTTT
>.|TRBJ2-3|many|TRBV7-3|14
CASSRDLANNTQYF
TGTGCCAGCAGCCGCGACCTAGCGAACAATACGCAGTATTTT
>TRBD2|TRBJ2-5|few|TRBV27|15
CASSFFGGVSETQYF
TGTGCCAGCAGTTTTTTCGGGGGGGTCTCAGAGACCCAGTACTTC
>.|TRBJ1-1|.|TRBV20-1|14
CSARDFWGRREAFF
TGCAGTGCTAGAGATTTTTGGGGGAGGAGGGAAGCTTTCTTT
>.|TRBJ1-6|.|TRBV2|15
CASSAGGLGNSPLHF
TGTGCCAGCAGTGCCGGGGGCTTGGGGAATTCACCCCTCCACTTT
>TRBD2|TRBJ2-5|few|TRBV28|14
CASSPLAGKETQYF
TGTGCCAGCAGCCCACTAGCGGGAAAGGAGACCCAGTACTTC
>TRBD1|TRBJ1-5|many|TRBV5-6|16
CASSSTGGGDNQPQHF
TGTGCCAGCAGCTCAACAGGGGGTGGCGACAATCAGCCCCAGCATTTT
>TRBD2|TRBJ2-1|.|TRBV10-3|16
CAISEWGAGAGNEQFF
TGTGCCATCAGTGAGTGGGGTGCGGGAGCCGGCAATGAGCAGTTCTTC
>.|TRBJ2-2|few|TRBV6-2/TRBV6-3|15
CASSFTGTPTGELFF
TGTGCCAGCAGTTTTACCGGGACACCGACCGGGGAGCTGTTTTTT
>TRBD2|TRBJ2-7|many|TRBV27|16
CASSSQSASGVYEQYF
TGTGCCAGCAGTTCGCAATCTGCTAGCGGGGTGTACGAGCAGTACTTC
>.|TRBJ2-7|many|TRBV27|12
CASSKVGREQYF
TGTGCCAGCAGCAAGGTTGGGCGCGAGCAGTACTTC
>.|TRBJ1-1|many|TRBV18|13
CASSPQGGTEAFF
TGTGCCAGCTCACCACAGGGAGGCACTGAAGCTTTCTTT
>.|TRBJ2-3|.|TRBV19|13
CASSRRYGDTQYF
TGTGCCAGTAGTAGACGTTACGGAGATACGCAGTATTTT
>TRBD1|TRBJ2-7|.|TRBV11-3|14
CASSLGQGAIGQYF
TGTGCCAGCAGCTTAGGACAGGGGGCAATCGGGCAGTACTTC
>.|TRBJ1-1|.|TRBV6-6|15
CASRSSTGKNTEAFF
TGTGCCAGCAGATCCTCGACCGGAAAGAACACTGAAGCTTTCTTT
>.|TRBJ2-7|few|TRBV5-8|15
CASSPRVLRNYEQYF
TGTGCCAGCAGCCCCCGCGTCCTAAGGAACTACGAGCAGTACTTC
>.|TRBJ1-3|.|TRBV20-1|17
CSARDSRQAISGNTIYF
TGCAGTGCTAGAGATTCCCGACAGGCTATTTCTGGAAACACCATATATTTT
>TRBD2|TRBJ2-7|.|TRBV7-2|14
CASSLEGREWEQYF
TGTGCCAGCAGCCTTGAGGGGCGGGAGTGGGAGCAGTACTTC
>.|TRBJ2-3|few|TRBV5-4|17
CASSTPGPGESTDTQYF
TGTGCCAGCAGCACCCCAGGTCCGGGGGAGAGCACAGATACGCAGTATTTT
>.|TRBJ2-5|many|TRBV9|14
CASSAEGGAETQYF
TGTGCCAGCAGCGCGGAGGGGGGAGCAGAGACCCAGTACTTC
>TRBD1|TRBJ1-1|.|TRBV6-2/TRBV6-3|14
CASRRTGSGTEAFF
TGTGCCAGCAGACGGACAGGGAGCGGCACTGAAGCTTTCTTT
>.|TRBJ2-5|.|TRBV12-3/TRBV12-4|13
CASSYGGRETQYF
TGTGCCAGCAGCTATGGGGGGCGGGAGACCCAGTACTTC
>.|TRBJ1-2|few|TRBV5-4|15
CASSLDPEAPGGYTF
TGTGCCAGCAGCCTGGACCCGGAGGCACCGGGGGGCTACACCTTC
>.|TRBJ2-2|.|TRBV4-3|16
CASSQESQGDTGELFF
TGCGCCAGCAGCCAAGAATCCCAGGGAGACACCGGGGAGCTGTTTTTT
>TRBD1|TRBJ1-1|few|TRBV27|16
CASSSRPRQGRPEAFF
TGTGCCAGCAGTTCCCGTCCCCGACAGGGGAGGCCTGAAGCTTTCTTT
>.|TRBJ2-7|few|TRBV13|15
CASSLGVGRGYEQYF
TGTGCCAGCAGCTTAGGTGTGGGGCGGGGTTACGAGCAGTACTTC
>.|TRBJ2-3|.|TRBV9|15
CASSPPGGVTDTQYF
TGTGCCAGCAGCCCACCAGGCGGGGTGACAGATACGCAGTATTTT